This T cell receptor beta chain was recovered during a study of blood T cells in healthy people across ages. Regarding the study as a whole: No conclusive comparison of naive versus antigen-experienced cells was possible with unsorted PBMCs.

This CDR3 is 16 amino acids long. Germline V gene data show CDR1 as LGHNA and CDR2 as YSLEER. V gave up 0 bases and J gave up 9 bases; unmatched junction bases: 10. The authors ran a second PCR of roughly 7 to 11 cycles using a sample-barcoded 5' primer and a J-beta primer mix. Tags on each cDNA molecule came from a template-switch adaptor with 12 random nucleotides. TCRdb independently ran MiXCR on the 5' RACE reads; one entry per CDR3 protein. The data hold over 1,500,000 distinct CDR3 sequences, with 30% to 40% observed a single time. Comments on this clonotype: Antigen: not known.

V is TRBV4-3 and J is TRBJ2-1, with 8 bases lining up with TRBD2. The specimen was blood. The receptor's source is a human donor in good health. DNA for the CDR3: TGCGCCAGCAGCCAAGAGTTGGGGGGCGGGGGGCTTGAGCAGTTCTTC. This encodes CASSQELGGGGLEQFF.